The clone carrying this TCR beta chain was found a few times. This sample was included in a study of blood T cell repertoires in COVID-19. Sequenced by immunoSEQ multiplex PCR; TCRdb stores in-frame clones only, minus some. The table includes fewer than 300,000 clones, about nine tenths detected once. The germline V gene encodes CDR1 MGHDK and CDR2 SYGVNS. Trimming cost V 4 bases and J 7 bases, with 10 bases left between them. The length of the CDR3 is 12 residues. The origin of this receptor is a woman aged 35 to 49 with acute COVID-19. Sequenced: PBMCs or T cells enriched from blood (not recorded which). The rearrangement joins TRBV25-1 to TRBJ1-2, with D hard to call. The CDR3 DNA is TGTGCCAGCAGTGGCCGCGCCGGTGGCTACACCTTC. Its translation: CASSGRAGGYTF.